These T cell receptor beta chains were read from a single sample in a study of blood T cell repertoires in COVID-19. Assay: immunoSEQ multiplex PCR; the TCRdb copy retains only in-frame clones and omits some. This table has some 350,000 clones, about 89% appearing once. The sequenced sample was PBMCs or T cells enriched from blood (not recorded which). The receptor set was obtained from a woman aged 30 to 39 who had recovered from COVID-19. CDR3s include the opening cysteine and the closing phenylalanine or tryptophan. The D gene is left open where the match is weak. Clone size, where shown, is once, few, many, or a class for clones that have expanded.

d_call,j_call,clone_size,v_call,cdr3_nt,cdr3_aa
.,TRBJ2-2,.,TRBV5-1,TGCGCCAGCAGCTTGAGGGGGAGAAACACCGGGGAGCTGTTTTTT,CASSLRGRNTGELFF
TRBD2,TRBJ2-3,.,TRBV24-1,TGTGCCACCAGTGACTGGGAGGGGGATACGCAGTATTTT,CATSDWEGDTQYF
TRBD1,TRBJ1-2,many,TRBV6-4,TGTGCCAGCAGTAGCACTACGACAGGGATCTATGGCTACACCTTC,CASSSTTTGIYGYTF
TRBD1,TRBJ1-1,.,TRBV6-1,TGTGCCAGCAGTGATAAGGTACCGGGACAGATGAACACTGAAGCTTTCTTT,CASSDKVPGQMNTEAFF
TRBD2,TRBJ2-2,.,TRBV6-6,TGTGCCAGCAGTCCCACCCGGGGACTAGCTTACACCGGGGAGCTGTTTTTT,CASSPTRGLAYTGELFF
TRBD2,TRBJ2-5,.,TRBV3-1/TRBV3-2,TGTGCCAGCAACCGACAAGGGGCCGGGACTAGCCAGGAGACCCAGTACTTC,CASNRQGAGTSQETQYF
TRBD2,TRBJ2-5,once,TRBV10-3,TGTGCCATCAGTGCGACTAGCGGGGGGACCCAAGAGACCCAGTACTTC,CAISATSGGTQETQYF
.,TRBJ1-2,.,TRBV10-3,TGTGCCATCAGTGAGTCCCTCAGGGACTATGGCTACACCTTC,CAISESLRDYGYTF
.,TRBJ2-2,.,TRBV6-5,TGTGCCAGCAGCAGACAGGTTTTGAACACCGGGGAGCTGTTTTTT,CASSRQVLNTGELFF
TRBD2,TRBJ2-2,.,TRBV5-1,TGCGCCAGCAGCCCCCCGCAGGCTAGCGGGGGGGCGTGGGGGGAGCTGTTTTTT,CASSPPQASGGAWGELFF
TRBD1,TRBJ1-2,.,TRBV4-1,TGCGCCAGCAGCCACGGCCCCGCAGGGGGCAGCTATGGCTACACCTTC,CASSHGPAGGSYGYTF
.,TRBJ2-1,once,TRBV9,TGTGCCAGCAGCGCAGGAAGCTCCTACAATGAGCAGTTCTTC,CASSAGSSYNEQFF
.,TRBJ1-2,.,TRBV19,TGTGCCAGTAGTATCAGGATCAACTATGGCTACACCTTC,CASSIRINYGYTF
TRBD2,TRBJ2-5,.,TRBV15,TGTGCCACCAGCAGAGAATTGGGCGGGGGGGAGACCCAGTACTTC,CATSRELGGGETQYF
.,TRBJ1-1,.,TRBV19,TGTGCCAGTATTTCGGGGAGCACTGAAGCTTTCTTT,CASISGSTEAFF